This TCR beta chain is drawn from a study of blood T cell repertoires in COVID-19. The overall study: The samples span acute and convalescent COVID-19 from the United States, Italy and Spain. Sources were T cells, B-cell-depleted T cells, or PBMCs; the material itself was cDNA or gDNA.

This clone was observed a single time. Study processing details: The authors estimated nucleated cell counts from reference gene primer amplification. TCRdb's copy holds only in-frame clones and misses some; the assay was immunoSEQ multiplex PCR. Clone size and the V and J calls come from that table; the DNA yielded D and trimming. The sample holds about 270,000 clones; 81% are singletons and the top ten take 2.5% to 3%. The source material was peripheral blood. The sequence derives from a woman aged 60 to 75 with active or convalescent COVID-19.

The CDR3 sequence: CASSLDGGYSSGANVLTF. The DNA of the CDR3 is TGTGCCAGCAGCTTAGATGGGGGGTATAGCTCTGGGGCCAACGTCCTGACTTTC. The chain is built from TRBV7-2 and TRBJ2-6; tentatively, D is TRBD2 (6 bases). This CDR3 region has 18 residues. CDR1 is SGHTA and CDR2 is FQGNSA in the germline V gene. V was cut by 1 base and J by 0 bases, with 13 bases left in between.